The clone carrying this T cell receptor beta chain was recorded a few times. Its matching antigen is unknown. The study reverse transcribed the entire isolated RNA, so it sequenced expressed TCRB transcripts. Deep immunoSEQ sequencing covered naive, central memory and regulatory T cell samples. Generated by immunoSEQ multiplex PCR, the TCRdb table keeps only in-frame clones and is missing some. The sample has hundreds of thousands of clones, roughly 13% seen once. This CDR3 spans 13 amino acids. Germline loops: CDR1 SQVTM, CDR2 ANQGSEA. These data belong to a study of beta chain features in type 1 diabetes. Whole-study context: Cell yields, gender and age were comparable in patients and healthy donors.

Study findings and constraints: Researchers reported that naive, central memory and Treg TCRB repertoires appeared more similar in patients than in healthy donors. Possible PCR preference for shorter templates applied equally to patients and controls. Researchers report that Type 1 diabetes patients had moderately but significantly shorter TCRB CDR3s across all four CD4+ subsets.

The source of this sequence is a man between 18 and 35 years old with type 1 diabetes. Sequencing input: naive CD4+ T cells from blood. The chain carries TRBV29-1 and TRBJ1-2; D ambiguous. The CDR3 loop is CIPRQDGHYGYTF. The CDR3 DNA reads TGCATCCCCCGCCAGGACGGTCACTATGGCTACACCTTC.